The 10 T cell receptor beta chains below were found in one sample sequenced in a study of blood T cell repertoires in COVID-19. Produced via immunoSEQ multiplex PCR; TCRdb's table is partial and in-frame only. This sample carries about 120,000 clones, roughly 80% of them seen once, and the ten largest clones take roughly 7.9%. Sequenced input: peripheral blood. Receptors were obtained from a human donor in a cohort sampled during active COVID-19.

The CDR3 protein is CASSPSGGKQPQHF. The CDR3 DNA is TGTGCCAGCAGCCCTTCAGGGGGGAAACAGCCCCAGCATTTT. J is TRBJ1-5 and V is TRBV3-1 (or the pseudogene TRBV3-2), with 7 bases lining up with TRBD1. CDR3 length equals 14 residues. V lost 4 bases to trimming and J lost 7 bases; unmatched junction nucleotides: 7. Looked up from germline, CDR1 is LGHDT and CDR2 is YNNKEL (reference sequence).

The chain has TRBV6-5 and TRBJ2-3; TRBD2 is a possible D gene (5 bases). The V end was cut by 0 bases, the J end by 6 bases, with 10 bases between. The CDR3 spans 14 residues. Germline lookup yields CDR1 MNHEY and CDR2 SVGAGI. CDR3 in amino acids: CASSYSRAWDTQYF. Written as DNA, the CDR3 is TGTGCCAGCAGTTACTCGAGGGCCTGGGATACGCAGTATTTT.

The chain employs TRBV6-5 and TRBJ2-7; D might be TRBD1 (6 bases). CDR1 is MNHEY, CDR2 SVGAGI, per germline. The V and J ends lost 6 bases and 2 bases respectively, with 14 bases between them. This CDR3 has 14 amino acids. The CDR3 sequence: CASRRQGHPYEQYF. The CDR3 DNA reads TGTGCCAGCAGACGGCAGGGGCACCCCTACGAGCAGTACTTC.

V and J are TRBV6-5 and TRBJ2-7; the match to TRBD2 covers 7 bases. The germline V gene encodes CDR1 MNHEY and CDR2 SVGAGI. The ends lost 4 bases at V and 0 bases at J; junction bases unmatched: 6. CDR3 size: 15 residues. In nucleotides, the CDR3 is TGTGCCAGCAGTTTACAACTAGCGAGCTCCTACGAGCAGTACTTC. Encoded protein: CASSLQLASSYEQYF.

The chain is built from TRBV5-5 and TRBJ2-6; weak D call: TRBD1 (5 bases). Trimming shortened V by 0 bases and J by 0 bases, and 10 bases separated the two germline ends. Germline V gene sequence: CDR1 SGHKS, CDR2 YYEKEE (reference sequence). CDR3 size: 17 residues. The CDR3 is CASSLDTTVSGANVLTF. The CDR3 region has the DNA TGTGCCAGCAGCTTGGATACGACAGTCTCTGGGGCCAACGTCCTGACTTTC.

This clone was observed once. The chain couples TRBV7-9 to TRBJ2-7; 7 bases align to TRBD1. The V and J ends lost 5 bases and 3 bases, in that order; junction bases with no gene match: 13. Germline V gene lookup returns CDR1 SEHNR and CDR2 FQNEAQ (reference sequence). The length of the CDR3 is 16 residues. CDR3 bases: TGTGCCAGCAGCCCAGGAAGGTACAGGGGATTCTACGAGCAGTACTTC. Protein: CASSPGRYRGFYEQYF.

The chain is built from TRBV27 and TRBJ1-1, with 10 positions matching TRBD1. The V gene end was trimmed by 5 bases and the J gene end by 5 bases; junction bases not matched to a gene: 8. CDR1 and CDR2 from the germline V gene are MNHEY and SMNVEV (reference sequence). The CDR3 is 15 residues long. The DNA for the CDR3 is TGTGCCAGCAGTATGGGACAGGGGCTTAGGACTGAAGCTTTCTTT. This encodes CASSMGQGLRTEAFF.

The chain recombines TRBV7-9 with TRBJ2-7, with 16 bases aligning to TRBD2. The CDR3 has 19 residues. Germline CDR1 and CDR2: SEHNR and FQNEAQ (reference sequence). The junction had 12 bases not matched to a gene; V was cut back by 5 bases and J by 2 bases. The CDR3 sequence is CASSPKGLAGGPRTYEQYF. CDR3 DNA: TGTGCCAGCAGCCCTAAGGGACTAGCGGGAGGGCCAAGAACCTACGAGCAGTACTTC.

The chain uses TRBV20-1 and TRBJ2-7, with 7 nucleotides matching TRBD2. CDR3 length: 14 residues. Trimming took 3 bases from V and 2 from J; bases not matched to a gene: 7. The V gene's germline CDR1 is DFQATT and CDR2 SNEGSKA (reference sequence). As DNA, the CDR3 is TGCAGTGCTAGTTTCCAGCGGGGCCCCTACGAGCAGTACTTC. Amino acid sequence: CSASFQRGPYEQYF.

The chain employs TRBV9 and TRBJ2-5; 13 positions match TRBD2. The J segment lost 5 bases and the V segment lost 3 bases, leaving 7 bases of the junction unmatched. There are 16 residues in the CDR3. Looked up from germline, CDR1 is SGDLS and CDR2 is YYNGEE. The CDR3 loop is CASSAWTSGGGETQYF. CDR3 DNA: TGTGCCAGCAGCGCTTGGACTAGCGGGGGTGGGGAGACCCAGTACTTC.